Below, 29 T cell receptor beta chains from the same sample are listed, as sequenced in a study of blood T cell repertoires in COVID-19. Sequencing used immunoSEQ multiplex PCR; TCRdb keeps in-frame clones, though not all of them. The data hold around 50,000 clones, with approximately 87% observed a single time. Material for sequencing was peripheral blood. The receptors here all came from a human donor in a cohort sampled during active COVID-19.

The genes are TRBV7-9 and TRBJ2-3; TRBD2 matches at 10 bases. J lost 0 bases, V lost 1 base, and 10 bases had no gene match. The CDR3 sequence is 19 residues long. Looked up from germline, CDR1 is SEHNR and CDR2 is FQNEAQ (reference sequence). In DNA, the CDR3 is TGTGCCAGCAGCTTAGAACTAACTAGCGGGGCAGGAAGCACAGATACGCAGTATTTT. Protein sequence: CASSLELTSGAGSTDTQYF. Based on the CDR3 plus reference TRBV7-9 and TRBJ2-3, the full variable domain is DTGVSQNPRHKITKRGQNVTFRCDPISEHNRLYWYRQTLGQGPEFLTYFQNEAQLEKSRLLSDRFSAERPKGSFSTLEIQRTEQGDSAMYLCASSLELTSGAGSTDTQYFGPGTRLTVL.

Only one count was recorded for this clone. V usage is TRBV28 and J usage is TRBJ2-7; D remains ambiguous. CDR1 and CDR2 (germline): MDHEN, SYDVKM. CDR3 length: 13 amino acids. V was cut by 4 bases and J by 2 bases, with 9 bases left in between. The CDR3 bases are TGTGCCAGCAGTTCCGCGGTAACCTACGAGCAGTACTTC. This encodes CASSSAVTYEQYF.

This chain links TRBV5-6 with TRBJ2-3; 7 bases are a match to TRBD2. The CDR3 has 16 amino acids. Germline V gives CDR1 SGHDT, CDR2 YYEEEE. Trimming cost V 4 bases and J 1 base; bases outside gene matches: 9. The CDR3 loop is CASSHLLAYGTDTQYF. CDR3 DNA: TGTGCCAGCAGCCACTTACTAGCGTACGGCACAGATACGCAGTATTTT. Full variable domain (rest looked up from reference TRBV5-6 and TRBJ2-3): DAGVTQSPTHLIKTRGQQVTLRCSPKSGHDTVSWYQQALGQGPQFIFQYYEEEERQRGNFPDRFSGHQFPNYSSELNVNALLLGDSALYLCASSHLLAYGTDTQYFGPGTRLTVL.

This clone was counted a few times. The J gene is TRBJ1-6, the V gene TRBV5-6; D is uncertain. Trimming left V 7 bases short and J 10 bases short, with 12 bases between. This CDR3 has 12 amino acids. Germline CDR1 is SGHDT and CDR2 is YYEEEE. The CDR3 region is CASGLLRSPLHF. DNA for the CDR3: TGTGCCAGCGGACTGCTACGGTCACCCCTCCACTTT.

In nucleotides, the CDR3 is TGTGCTAGTGGTTTGGTCCCGGGACAGGGGTTCGGCACTGAAGCTTTCTTT. Residues: CASGLVPGQGFGTEAFF. The gene calls are TRBV12-5 and TRBJ1-1; TRBD1 matches 10 bases. J was trimmed by 4 bases and V by 0 bases; bases with no gene match: 8. From germline, CDR1 is LGHNT and CDR2 FRNRAP. The CDR3 sequence is 17 residues long.

This chain connects TRBV9 to TRBJ1-2, with TRBD1 identical over 7 bases. Germline assignment: CDR1 SGDLS and CDR2 YYNGEE. The CDR3 runs to 14 residues. V lost 4 bases to trimming and J lost 7 bases; unmatched junction nucleotides: 10. The CDR3 here is CASSINRGTGGYTF. CDR3 DNA: TGTGCCAGCAGCATCAACAGGGGAACCGGTGGCTACACCTTC.

This clone was detected only once. The chain recombines TRBV4-1 with TRBJ2-3; 9 bases are shared with TRBD1. V was pared by 0 bases and J by 2 bases, with 3 bases of the junction left unmatched. Germline CDR1 reads MGHRA; CDR2 reads YSYEKL. This CDR3 spans 16 amino acids. The CDR3 DNA reads TGCGCCAGCAGCCAAGACGGACAGGGGAACACAGATACGCAGTATTTT. This gives the protein CASSQDGQGNTDTQYF.

The chain couples TRBV18 to TRBJ1-1; D remains unclear. This CDR3 comprises 13 residues. Trimming shortened V by 7 bases and J by 0 bases, and 9 bases separated the two germline ends. Germline V gene lookup returns CDR1 KGHSH and CDR2 LQKENI. Written as DNA, the CDR3 is TGTGCCAGCTTTGCGGGTATGAACACTGAAGCTTTCTTT. It specifies CASFAGMNTEAFF.

The rearrangement links TRBV19 to TRBJ1-6; tentative D call: TRBD1 (6 bases). The V gene lost 2 bases and the J gene lost 3 bases, with 14 bases spanning the gap. This CDR3 is 17 amino acids long. CDR1 and CDR2 from the germline V gene are LNHDA and SQIVND (reference sequence). The CDR3 DNA reads TGTGCCAGTAGTATAAACCCGACAGGACGCTATAATTCACCCCTCCACTTT. Translation: CASSINPTGRYNSPLHF.

This clone was recorded only once. The chain combines TRBV5-1 with TRBJ2-3, with a possible D match to TRBD2 (6 bases). Germline V gene data show CDR1 as SGHRS and CDR2 as YFSETQ. The length of the CDR3 is 14 residues. Trimming stripped 4 bases from V and 5 bases from J, with 14 bases between. DNA for the CDR3: TGCGCCAGCAGCCCGGACGGGGGAGGAGATACGCAGTATTTT. It codes for CASSPDGGGDTQYF.

The chain is built from TRBV28 and TRBJ2-6; D uncertain. The CDR3 runs 13 residues. V lost 7 bases and J lost 1, with 5 bases in between. Germline loops: CDR1 MDHEN, CDR2 SYDVKM. DNA of the CDR3: TGTGCCAGCACCCTATCTGGGGCCAACGTCCTGACTTTC. This sequence encodes CASTLSGANVLTF. The full variable domain, completed using reference TRBV28 and TRBJ2-6, is DVKVTQSSRYLVKRTGEKVFLECVQDMDHENMFWYRQDPGLGLRLIYFSYDVKMKEKGDIPEGYSVSREKKERFSLILESASTNQTSMYLCASTLSGANVLTFGAGSRLTVL.

This chain uses TRBV6-6 with TRBJ1-2, with a possible D match to TRBD1 (6 bases). Germline CDR1 and CDR2: MNHNY and SVGAGI (reference sequence). The ends were cut back, 0 bases at V and 6 bases at J, with 17 bases in the middle. The CDR3 is 16 amino acids. CDR3 nucleotide sequence: TGTGCCAGCAGTTACTCGGGAGGGGGAAAAGTTGATGGCTACACCTTC. Protein product: CASSYSGGGKVDGYTF.

This rearrangement joins TRBV6-1 to TRBJ1-2; unclear D gene. Trimming cost V 1 base and J 0 bases, with 6 bases left between them. The CDR3 runs 14 residues. Germline values: CDR1 MNHNS, CDR2 SASEGT. This chain's CDR3 is CASSEGGANYGYTF. Written as DNA, the CDR3 is TGTGCCAGCAGTGAAGGGGGAGCTAACTATGGCTACACCTTC.

The genes are TRBV7-3 and TRBJ1-5, with no clear D. The germline V and J ends were trimmed by 2 bases and 4 bases, with 6 bases remaining between them. The germline CDR1 and CDR2 sequences are SGHTA and FQGTGA. This CDR3 is 13 amino acids long. CDR3 bases: TGTGCCAGCAGCTTATCTCGGAATCAGCCCCAGCATTTT. This gives the protein CASSLSRNQPQHF.

The V and J genes are TRBV7-2 and TRBJ2-7; a weak D match, TRBD1 (7 bases). The germline gives CDR1 SGHTA, CDR2 FQGNSA. Trimming stripped 4 bases from V and 0 bases from J, with 13 bases between. The length of the CDR3 is 15 residues. In nucleotides, the CDR3 is TGTGCCAGCAGCTACCAGGGGGGTAGCTCCTACGAGCAGTACTTC. Its translation is CASSYQGGSSYEQYF.

The chain joins TRBV9 to TRBJ2-2, with D maybe TRBD1 (7 bases). V lost 6 bases, J lost 6 bases, and 12 bases lay in between. CDR1 and CDR2 (germline): SGDLS, YYNGEE. The CDR3 sequence is 13 residues long. The chain's CDR3 is CASTGGGSGELFF. Written as DNA, the CDR3 is TGTGCCAGCACCGGAGGGGGCTCCGGGGAGCTGTTTTTT.

The chain combines TRBV27 with TRBJ1-1; TRBD1 might be the D (5 bases). The CDR3 sequence is 13 residues long. Germline values: CDR1 MNHEY, CDR2 SMNVEV (reference sequence). Deletions cut 1 base from V and 10 bases from J, with 13 bases between. The CDR3 region has the DNA TGTGCCAGCAGTTTATACGGGCGGACAAGAGCTTTCTTT. Its protein is CASSLYGRTRAFF.

The chain couples TRBV18 to TRBJ2-1, with 10 bases lining up with TRBD2. CDR1 is KGHSH, CDR2 LQKENI, per germline. The CDR3 runs 15 residues. J was trimmed by 6 bases and V by 6 bases; bases with no gene match: 8. CDR3 nucleotides: TGTGCCAGCTCGTTAGCGGGGGGAGGCTTCAATGAGCAGTTCTTC. This codes for CASSLAGGGFNEQFF.

The chain's CDR3 is CASSPDRGGSGELFF. The DNA for the CDR3 is TGCGCCAGCAGCCCGGACAGGGGAGGATCCGGGGAGCTGTTTTTT. V usage is TRBV5-1 and J usage is TRBJ2-2; 9 positions agree with TRBD1. CDR3 size: 15 residues. Germline V gives CDR1 SGHRS, CDR2 YFSETQ. The ends lost 4 bases at V and 6 bases at J; junction bases unmatched: 7.

As DNA, the CDR3 is TGTGCCAGCACGCCCGGACTAGCGGGGGCCACAGATACGCAGTATTTT. It codes for CASTPGLAGATDTQYF. The chain joins TRBV7-2 to TRBJ2-3, with TRBD2 matching 13 bases. V gave up 7 bases and J gave up 2 bases; unmatched junction bases: 6. CDR3 length: 16 residues. CDR1 is SGHTA and CDR2 is FQGNSA in the germline V gene.

The V gene is TRBV4-1, the J gene TRBJ2-7; D is undetermined. Trimming left V 3 bases short and J 3 bases short, with 6 bases between. CDR3 length: 12 amino acids. CDR1 and CDR2 from the germline V gene are MGHRA and YSYEKL. CDR3 residues: CASSQVDYEQYF. The DNA of the CDR3 is TGCGCCAGCAGCCAGGTAGACTACGAGCAGTACTTC.

This clone turned up a few times. The sample has other DNA sequences that encode this CDR3 too. The rearrangement links TRBV6-5 to TRBJ1-5; 9 nucleotides line up with TRBD1. Germline V CDR1 and CDR2: MNHEY, SVGAGI. The length of the CDR3 is 14 residues. Unmatched junction bases numbered 4, after V lost 6 bases and J lost 4 bases. CDR3 region: CASSPGQGNQPQHF. CDR3 DNA sequence: TGTGCCAGCAGCCCCGGACAGGGGAATCAGCCCCAGCATTTT.

This chain joins TRBV5-1 and TRBJ2-1; TRBD1 matches 7 bases. Per germline, CDR1 SGHRS and CDR2 YFSETQ. This CDR3 spans 15 amino acids. V lost 3 bases to trimming and J lost 1 base; unmatched junction nucleotides: 4. The CDR3 sequence: CASSWTTGSYNEQFF. CDR3 nucleotide sequence: TGCGCCAGCAGCTGGACGACAGGGTCCTACAATGAGCAGTTCTTC.

This rearrangement joins TRBV11-1 to TRBJ2-3; D is ambiguous. Germline V gene lookup returns CDR1 SGHAT and CDR2 FQDESV (reference sequence). V was cut by 4 bases and J by 2 bases, with 13 bases left in between. This CDR3 region has 15 residues. In DNA form, the CDR3 reads TGTGCCAGCAGCTCAAACCGAGGATCCACAGATACGCAGTATTTT. Translation: CASSSNRGSTDTQYF.

The chain is built from TRBV27 and TRBJ2-7, with D possibly being TRBD2 (5 bases). This CDR3 region has 13 residues. The ends were cut back, 6 bases at V and 2 bases at J, with 11 bases in the middle. CDR1 and CDR2 from the germline V gene are MNHEY and SMNVEV (reference sequence). The CDR3 here is CASSRFGAYEQYF. CDR3 DNA sequence: TGTGCCAGCAGCCGCTTCGGGGCCTACGAGCAGTACTTC.

V gene TRBV5-4 combines with J gene TRBJ1-2, with 10 bases aligning to TRBD1. Trimming cost V 4 bases and J 4 bases; bases outside gene matches: 7. From germline, CDR1 is SGHNT and CDR2 YYREEE (reference sequence). This CDR3 has 15 residues. As DNA, the CDR3 is TGTGCCAGCAGCCCTGACAGGGGGCAAATCTATGGCTACACCTTC. This encodes CASSPDRGQIYGYTF.

The rearrangement uses TRBV6-2 or TRBV6-3 and TRBJ2-6, with a possible D match to TRBD2 (5 bases). Between the trimmed V and J ends, which lost 5 bases and 6 bases, there was a span of 8 bases. The germline V gene has CDR1 MNHEY and CDR2 SVGEGT. The CDR3 is 13 residues long. In DNA, the CDR3 is TGTGCCAGCAGTCCCCGGGAGGCCAACGTCCTGACTTTC. It encodes CASSPREANVLTF.

The V and J genes are TRBV21-1 and TRBJ2-5; the listed D gene, TRBD2, was not tested against the DNA. TRBV21-1 is described as a pseudogene. CDR3 length equals 15 residues. The CDR3, as DNA: TGTGCCAGCAGCAGGGCGGGGGGGCAGGAAGAGACCCAGTACTTC. It is translated as CASSRAGGQEETQYF.

CDR3 sequence reads: CAISATAGTGGLETQYF. The CDR3 nucleotides are TGTGCCATCAGTGCAACCGCTGGGACAGGGGGTTTGGAGACCCAGTACTTC. This chain uses TRBV10-3 with TRBJ2-5; TRBD1 matches 11 bases. The CDR3 spans 17 residues. Germline V gene data show CDR1 as ENHRY and CDR2 as SYGVKD. J was trimmed by 5 bases and V by 4 bases; bases with no gene match: 12.